This TCR beta chain was sequenced during a study of T-cell reconstitution after alpha-beta-depleted transplantation in children. Points from the study as a whole: T-cell numbers and diversity, one year after transplant, stemmed largely from T cells that were newly produced. Alpha-beta T cells about two months after transplant reportedly derived from several hundred expanded graft clones.

Germline V CDR1 and CDR2: SGHRS, YFSETQ. V was clipped by 1 base and J by 9 bases, with 12 bases between them. CDR3 length equals 13 residues. Only a few counts were recorded for this clonotype. Its target is unknown. Researchers prepared the TCRbeta library using unique molecular identifiers, the study reports. TCRdb reprocessed the PCR reads via MiXCR and lists one record per CDR3 protein. The sample yields hundreds of thousands of distinct CDR3 sequences, 15% to 20% seen once. This receptor was identified in a boy under three years old who had a stem cell transplant for Wiskott-Aldrich syndrome, so the T cells may come from the graft donor. The chain has TRBV5-1 and TRBJ2-3; perhaps D is TRBD1 or TRBD2 (6 bases each). The sample here was PBMCs, mostly from graft donor cells, taken 360 days after TCRalphabeta/CD19-depleted stem cell transplant. CDR3 bases: TGCGCCAGCAGCTTGCTGACAGGAGGGACGCAGTATTTT. Translation: CASSLLTGGTQYF.